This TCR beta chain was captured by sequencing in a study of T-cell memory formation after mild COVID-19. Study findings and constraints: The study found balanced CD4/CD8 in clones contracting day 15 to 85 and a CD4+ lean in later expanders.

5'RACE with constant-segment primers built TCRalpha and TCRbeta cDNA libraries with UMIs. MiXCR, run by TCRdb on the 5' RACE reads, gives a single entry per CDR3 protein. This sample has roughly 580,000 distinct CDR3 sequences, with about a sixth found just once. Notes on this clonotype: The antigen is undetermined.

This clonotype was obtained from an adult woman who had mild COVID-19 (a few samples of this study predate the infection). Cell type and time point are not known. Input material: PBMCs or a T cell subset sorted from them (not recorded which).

The CDR3 DNA follows: TGTGCCAGGGGCCATAGCGGGAGAGGGCCCTACAATGAGCAGTTCTTC. This translates into CARGHSGRGPYNEQFF. The rearrangement uses TRBV7-9 and TRBJ2-1, with 9 bases aligning to TRBD2. J lost 2 bases, V lost 9 bases, and 11 bases had no gene match. Germline CDR1 and CDR2: SEHNR and FQNEAQ (reference sequence). CDR3 length equals 16 residues.